This T cell receptor (beta chain) originates from a study of PD-L1 blockade in urothelial cancer. The wider study: It was at 3 weeks (second dose) and 6 weeks after treatment start that blood was analyzed.

Time point given: peripheral blood 6 weeks after treatment start. Each patient supplied 1 to 8 pretreatment and on-treatment samples. Libraries were prepared by immunoSEQ multiplex PCR; TCRdb keeps only in-frame clonotypes and omits some of them. The sample carries fewer than 90,000 clones, less than 95% recorded once. The J segment lost 8 bases and the V segment lost 1 base, leaving 6 bases of the junction unmatched. The germline V gene has CDR1 SEHNR and CDR2 FQNEAQ (reference sequence). CDR3 length: 14 amino acids. V and J are TRBV7-9 and TRBJ2-3, with 7 bases matching TRBD1. The sequenced sample was PBMCs, obtained around atezolizumab (anti-PD-L1) treatment. The sequence derives from a woman aged 80 or over with urothelial cancer. Written as DNA, the CDR3 is TGTGCCAGCAGCTTAGATTCGGCAGGGGGTACGCAGTATTTT. It is translated as CASSLDSAGGTQYF.